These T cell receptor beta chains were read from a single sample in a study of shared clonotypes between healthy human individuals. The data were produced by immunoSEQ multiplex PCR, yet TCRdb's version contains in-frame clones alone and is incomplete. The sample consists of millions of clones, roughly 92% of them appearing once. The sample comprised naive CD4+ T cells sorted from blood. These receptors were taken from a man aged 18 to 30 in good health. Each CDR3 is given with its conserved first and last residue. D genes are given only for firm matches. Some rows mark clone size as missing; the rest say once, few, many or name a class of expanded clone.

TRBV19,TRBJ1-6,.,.,CASTTGGGSPLHF,TGTGCCAGTACCACGGGAGGCGGGTCACCCCTCCACTTT
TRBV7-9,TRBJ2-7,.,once,CASSLQGIYEQYF,TGTGCCAGCAGCTTACAGGGTATCTACGAGCAGTACTTC
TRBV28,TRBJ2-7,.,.,CASSLWGDEQYF,TGTGCCAGCAGTTTATGGGGGGACGAGCAGTACTTC
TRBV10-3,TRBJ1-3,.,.,CAISESGGFGNTIYF,TGTGCCATCAGTGAGTCGGGGGGCTTTGGAAACACCATATATTTT
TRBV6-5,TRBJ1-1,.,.,CASSRTGKTEAFF,TGTGCCAGCAGCCGAACCGGGAAGACTGAAGCTTTCTTT
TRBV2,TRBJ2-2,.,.,CASTTGRNTGELFF,TGTGCCAGCACGACAGGACGTAACACCGGGGAGCTGTTTTTT
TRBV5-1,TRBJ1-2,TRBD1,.,CASSSSTGFDGYTF,TGCGCCAGCAGCTCCTCGACAGGGTTTGATGGCTACACCTTC
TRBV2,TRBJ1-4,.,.,CASSPGSGGRKLFF,TGTGCCAGCAGCCCCGGATCCGGGGGACGAAAACTGTTTTTT
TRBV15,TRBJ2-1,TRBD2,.,CATSHSGVNNEQFF,TGTGCCACCAGCCATAGCGGGGTGAACAATGAGCAGTTCTTC
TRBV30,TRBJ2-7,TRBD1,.,CAWSRTGTGVYEQYF,TGTGCCTGGAGTAGGACCGGGACAGGGGTCTACGAGCAGTACTTC
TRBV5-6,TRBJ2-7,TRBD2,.,CASSLAGGTYEQYF,TGTGCCAGCAGCTTGGCCGGGGGGACCTACGAGCAGTACTTC
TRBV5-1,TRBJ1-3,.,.,CASSLGSYSGNTIYF,TGCGCCAGCAGTCTCGGATCCTACTCTGGAAACACCATATATTTT
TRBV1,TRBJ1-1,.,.,CTSSTPSKLGPVGTEAFF,TGCACCAGCAGCACCCCCTCAAAATTGGGACCAGTGGGCACTGAAGCTTTCTTT
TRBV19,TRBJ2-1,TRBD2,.,CASSIDGTSGGPIREQFF,TGTGCCAGTAGTATAGATGGGACTAGCGGGGGACCGATCCGAGAGCAGTTCTTC
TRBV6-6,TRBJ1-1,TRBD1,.,CASSYPGDRATEAFF,TGTGCCAGCAGTTACCCGGGAGACAGGGCCACTGAAGCTTTCTTT
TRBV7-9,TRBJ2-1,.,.,CASIGGSYNEQFF,TGTGCCAGCATCGGGGGCTCCTACAATGAGCAGTTCTTC
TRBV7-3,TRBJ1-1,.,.,CASSFGLRTEAFF,TGTGCCAGCAGCTTTGGGTTGCGCACTGAAGCTTTCTTT
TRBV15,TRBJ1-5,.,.,CATSRVRGLGQPQHF,TGTGCCACCAGCAGAGTTCGGGGGCTCGGGCAGCCCCAGCATTTT
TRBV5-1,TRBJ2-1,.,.,CASSLSAGTNEQFF,TGCGCCAGCAGCTTGTCCGCAGGGACCAATGAGCAGTTCTTC
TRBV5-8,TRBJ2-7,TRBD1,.,CASSAGQGTYEQYF,TGTGCCAGCAGCGCGGGACAGGGAACCTACGAGCAGTACTTC
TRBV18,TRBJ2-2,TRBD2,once,CASSPPTTSGSRVGELFF,TGTGCCAGCTCACCACCCACGACTAGCGGGAGCAGGGTCGGGGAGCTGTTTTTT
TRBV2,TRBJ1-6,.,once,CASSASGADSPLHF,TGTGCCAGCAGTGCATCGGGCGCAGATTCACCCCTCCACTTT
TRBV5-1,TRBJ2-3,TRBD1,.,CASSGQGAPDTQYF,TGCGCCAGCAGCGGTCAGGGGGCCCCAGATACGCAGTATTTT
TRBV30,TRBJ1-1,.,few,CAWSVESEAFF,TGTGCCTGGAGTGTAGAGTCAGAAGCTTTCTTT
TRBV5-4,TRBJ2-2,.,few,CASSLEGGSNTGELFF,TGTGCCAGCAGCTTGGAGGGCGGGTCGAACACCGGGGAGCTGTTTTTT
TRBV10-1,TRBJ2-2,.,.,CASSESLGGAITGELFF,TGCGCCAGCAGTGAAAGTTTAGGGGGGGCGATCACCGGGGAGCTGTTTTTT
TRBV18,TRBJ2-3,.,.,CASALAGTTGTDTQYF,TGTGCCAGCGCACTGGCCGGGACCACAGGTACAGATACGCAGTATTTT
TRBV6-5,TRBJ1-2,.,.,CASSLLGGAGGYTF,TGTGCCAGCAGTCTCCTTGGAGGGGCAGGTGGCTACACCTTC
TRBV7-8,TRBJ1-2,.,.,CASSLSHSNYGYTF,TGTGCCAGCAGCTTAAGTCACTCTAACTATGGCTACACCTTC
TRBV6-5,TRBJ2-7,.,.,CASSLTILSYEQYF,TGTGCCAGCAGTTTGACAATCCTCTCCTACGAGCAGTACTTC
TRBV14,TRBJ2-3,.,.,CASSPGTPDTQYF,TGTGCCAGCAGCCCGGGGACCCCAGATACGCAGTATTTT
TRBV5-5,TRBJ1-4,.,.,CASSLEAVFNEKLFF,TGTGCCAGCAGCTTGGAGGCAGTGTTTAATGAAAAACTGTTTTTT
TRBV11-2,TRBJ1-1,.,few,CASSLGLNTEAFF,TGTGCCAGCAGCTTAGGGCTTAACACTGAAGCTTTCTTT
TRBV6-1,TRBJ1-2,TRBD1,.,CASSSGTGAYGYTF,TGTGCCAGCAGTTCAGGGACAGGGGCCTATGGCTACACCTTC
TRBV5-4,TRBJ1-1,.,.,CASSSGELVGTEAFF,TGTGCCAGCAGCTCCGGAGAGCTTGTTGGCACTGAAGCTTTCTTT
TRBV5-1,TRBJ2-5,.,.,CASSPTGAQETQYF,TGCGCCAGCAGCCCAACGGGGGCCCAAGAGACCCAGTACTTC
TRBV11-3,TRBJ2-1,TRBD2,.,CASSLGRTSGGSSSYNEQFF,TGTGCCAGCAGCTTAGGACGGACTAGCGGGGGGAGTAGCTCCTACAATGAGCAGTTCTTC
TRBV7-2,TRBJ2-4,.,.,CASSLGARFAKNIQYF,TGTGCCAGCAGCTTAGGGGCTAGGTTCGCCAAAAACATTCAGTACTTC
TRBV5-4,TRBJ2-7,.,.,CASSSLAEGDEQYF,TGTGCCAGCAGTTCATTAGCGGAGGGGGACGAGCAGTACTTC